Following are 27 T cell receptor beta chains from one sample sequenced in a study of OX40 agonist ivuxolimab in advanced cancers. Clones were read by immunoSEQ multiplex PCR, and TCRdb kept only the in-frame ones, dropping some. The data show approximately 70,000 clones, with around nine tenths seen just once and more than 4.5% held by the top ten. Source: CD4+ or CD8+ T cells sorted from blood, taken in a trial of the OX40 agonist ivuxolimab. These receptors all stem from an adult with an advanced solid tumor such as melanoma, head and neck, liver or kidney cancer.

This CDR3 reads CASSPGPTVMNTEAFF. DNA of the CDR3: TGTGCCAGCAGTCCCGGGCCTACGGTTATGAACACTGAAGCTTTCTTT. The chain recombines TRBV28 with TRBJ1-1, with D unresolved. Germline V gene lookup returns CDR1 MDHEN and CDR2 SYDVKM. Trimming removed 5 bases at V and 0 bases at J, with 16 bases between. CDR3 length: 16 residues.

V usage is TRBV19 and J usage is TRBJ2-3, with a tentative D call TRBD2 (6 bases). There are 14 residues in the CDR3. V lost 6 bases and J lost 2, with 12 bases in between. Per germline, CDR1 LNHDA and CDR2 SQIVND (reference sequence). CDR3 nucleotide sequence: TGTGCCAGTAGGGAGGGGTCCCTCACAGATACGCAGTATTTT. Translating gives CASREGSLTDTQYF.

V gene TRBV15 combines with J gene TRBJ2-5, with a possible D match to TRBD1 (5 bases). Per germline, CDR1 LNHNV and CDR2 YYDKDF (reference sequence). The CDR3 is 14 amino acids. Trimming shortened V by 3 bases and J by 13 bases, and 21 bases separated the two germline ends. CDR3 nucleotides: TGTGCCACCAGCAGGGGTGGCAGGGCATCCCCGCCGTACTTC. Its translation is CATSRGGRASPPYF.

This clone was observed a handful of times. The CDR3: CASGRTGRGLAGNTGELFF. CDR3 nucleotides: TGTGCCAGCGGACGTACAGGGCGGGGGCTAGCGGGGAACACCGGGGAGCTGTTTTTT. The genes are TRBV9 and TRBJ2-2; 8 bases line up with TRBD2. The CDR3 is 19 residues long. The germline CDR1 and CDR2 sequences are SGDLS and YYNGEE. Unmatched junction bases numbered 18, after V lost 7 bases and J lost 1 base.

The J gene is TRBJ1-4, the V gene TRBV5-1, with D possibly being TRBD1 (5 bases). The CDR3 has 14 amino acids. Germline V gene sequence: CDR1 SGHRS, CDR2 YFSETQ. V lost 6 bases to trimming and J lost 8 bases, with 17 bases between them. CDR3 residues: CASKGRYGEEKLFF. In DNA form, the CDR3 reads TGCGCCAGCAAGGGGAGATATGGGGAAGAAAAACTGTTTTTT. Based on the CDR3 plus reference TRBV5-1 and TRBJ1-4, the full variable domain is KAGVTQTPRYLIKTRGQQVTLSCSPISGHRSVSWYQQTPGQGLQFLFEYFSETQRNKGNFPGRFSGRQFSNSRSEMNVSTLELGDSALYLCASKGRYGEEKLFFGSGTQLSVL.

V gene TRBV27 combines with J gene TRBJ1-1; D is perhaps TRBD1 (5 bases). This CDR3 is built from 15 residues. V lost 1 base, J lost 5 bases, and 14 bases lay in between. Germline V CDR1 and CDR2: MNHEY, SMNVEV (reference sequence). The CDR3 here is CASSLLKGPGTEAFF. The CDR3 DNA reads TGTGCCAGCAGTTTATTAAAGGGGCCCGGGACTGAAGCTTTCTTT.

The genes are TRBV7-2 and TRBJ2-1, with D maybe TRBD2 (5 bases). The CDR3 has 12 amino acids. Germline V gives CDR1 SGHTA, CDR2 FQGNSA. V was shortened by 3 bases and J by 7 bases, with 7 bases between the two germline ends. CDR3 in DNA: TGTGCCAGCAGCTTTGTAGCGAATGAGCAGTTCTTC. Translating it yields CASSFVANEQFF.

The V and J genes are TRBV4-1 and TRBJ2-4; the D gene is possibly TRBD2 (5 bases). Per the germline V gene, CDR1 is MGHRA and CDR2 is YSYEKL. V was shortened by 0 bases and J by 3 bases, with 9 bases between the two germline ends. The CDR3 extends over 15 amino acids. The CDR3 loop reads CASSQDPGSKNIQYF. The DNA for the CDR3 is TGCGCCAGCAGCCAAGATCCGGGAAGCAAAAACATTCAGTACTTC.

The chain links TRBV7-9 to TRBJ2-7, with D hard to call. The CDR3 loop spans 14 amino acids. Trimming cost V 2 bases and J 0 bases, with 8 bases left between them. Germline CDR1 and CDR2: SEHNR and FQNEAQ (reference sequence). The CDR3 nucleotides read TGTGCCAGCAGCTTAACTCCAGTCTCCTACGAGCAGTACTTC. It codes for CASSLTPVSYEQYF.

The chain carries TRBV6-1 and TRBJ1-2; D remains ambiguous. Germline CDR1 MNHNS, CDR2 SASEGT. This CDR3 spans 11 amino acids. V was shortened by 2 bases and J by 7 bases, with 5 bases between the two germline ends. The CDR3 sequence is CASSERGGYTF. The CDR3 DNA reads TGTGCCAGCAGTGAACGAGGTGGCTACACCTTC.

The chain recombines TRBV12-2 with TRBJ2-1; TRBD2, the table's D call, lacks a check against the DNA. TRBV12-2 is an annotated pseudogene. This CDR3 spans 17 amino acids. CDR3 DNA sequence: TGTGCAAGTCGCTTACGGGCCCTAGCGGGAGGGCGGGATGAGCAGTTCTTC. Protein: CASRLRALAGGRDEQFF.

This chain uses TRBV11-3 with TRBJ1-1; D perhaps matches TRBD1 (5 bases). Germline-derived CDR1 and CDR2 are SGHNT and YENEEA. The V end was cut by 1 base, the J end by 6 bases, with 9 bases between. CDR3 length equals 13 residues. The CDR3 here is CASSLGGSAEAFF. As DNA, the CDR3 is TGTGCCAGCAGCTTAGGGGGGAGCGCTGAAGCTTTCTTT.

The chain joins TRBV30 to TRBJ2-6; no clear D. The CDR3 contains 13 residues. Trimming removed 2 bases at V and 4 bases at J, with 6 bases between. Germline CDR1 GTSNPN, CDR2 SVGIG (reference sequence). CDR3 amino acids: CAWSRRGANVLTF. DNA of the CDR3: TGTGCCTGGAGTCGCCGGGGGGCCAACGTCCTGACTTTC.

The chain links TRBV4-3 to TRBJ1-5, with 7 nucleotides matching TRBD1. The ends lost 4 bases at V and 11 bases at J; junction bases unmatched: 11. The CDR3 consists of 14 residues. Germline-derived CDR1 and CDR2 are LGHNA and YSLEER. The CDR3 region has the DNA TGCGCCAGCAGCCCGGAAGTGGGACAGTTTGCCCAGCATTTT. Residues: CASSPEVGQFAQHF.

This clone was observed a single time. V gene TRBV6-6 combines with J gene TRBJ1-5; no clear D. Trimming stripped 5 bases from V and 0 bases from J, with 8 bases between. Germline V gene data show CDR1 as MNHNY and CDR2 as SVGAGI (reference sequence). The CDR3 sequence is 14 residues long. CDR3 region: CASSVQNSNQPQHF. The DNA for the CDR3 is TGTGCCAGCAGTGTCCAAAATAGCAATCAGCCCCAGCATTTT.

This clone was recorded only once. This chain uses TRBV28 with TRBJ2-3; possible D gene TRBD2, 6 bases. The V and J ends lost 7 bases and 6 bases respectively, with 17 bases between them. The CDR3 covers 14 residues. Per germline, CDR1 MDHEN and CDR2 SYDVKM. The DNA of the CDR3 is TGTGCCAGCACCCGGGGACTGGCAGTGGATACGCAGTATTTT. The encoded protein is CASTRGLAVDTQYF.

This clone has only one observation. The chain's CDR3 is CASSVSADQPQHF. In DNA, the CDR3 is TGTGCCAGCAGCGTATCGGCGGATCAGCCCCAGCATTTT. The chain uses TRBV7-2 and TRBJ1-5; D unclear. Trimming removed 5 bases from V and 5 bases from J, with 10 bases in between. CDR3 size: 13 residues. CDR1 SGHTA and CDR2 FQGNSA come from the germline V gene.

This chain joins TRBV5-1 and TRBJ2-1; TRBD2 aligns across 11 bases. Per the germline V gene, CDR1 is SGHRS and CDR2 is YFSETQ. V dropped 0 bases and J dropped 0; count of bases not matched to a gene: 8. The CDR3 covers 19 residues. Written as DNA, the CDR3 is TGCGCCAGCAGCTTGGTCGGGGGGACTAGCGGAGTCTCCTACAATGAGCAGTTCTTC. It translates to CASSLVGGTSGVSYNEQFF.

J is TRBJ2-6 and V is TRBV2; D is unresolved. The germline V gene encodes CDR1 SNHLY and CDR2 FYNNEI. Trimming cost V 4 bases and J 2 bases, with 3 bases left between them. The CDR3 consists of 13 residues. CDR3 nucleotide sequence: TGTGCCAGCAGTGTGGCTGGGGCCAACGTCCTGACTTTC. Translating it yields CASSVAGANVLTF. Together with reference TRBV2 and TRBJ2-6, the CDR3 gives the full variable domain: EPEVTQTPSHQVTQMGQEVILRCVPISNHLYFYWYRQILGQKVEFLVSFYNNEISEKSEIFDDQFSVERPDGSNFTLKIRSTKLEDSAMYFCASSVAGANVLTFGAGSRLTVL.

The sample holds a few counts of this clone. The chain couples TRBV4-1 to TRBJ1-5, with D unclear. The germline CDR1 and CDR2 sequences are MGHRA and YSYEKL. The CDR3 extends over 14 amino acids. V was shortened by 1 base and J by 2 bases, with 6 bases between the two germline ends. CDR3 in DNA: TGCGCCAGCAGCCAAGTTTCAGGCAATCAGCCCCAGCATTTT. Its protein is CASSQVSGNQPQHF.

As regards this clone: The same CDR3 is also encoded by other DNA sequences in this sample. The chain links TRBV7-3 to TRBJ2-5, with a tentative D call TRBD1 (5 bases). The germline gives CDR1 SGHTA, CDR2 FQGTGA. The CDR3 is 13 residues long. Trimming shortened V by 0 bases and J by 3 bases, and 5 bases separated the two germline ends. CDR3 DNA sequence: TGTGCCAGCAGCTTAACCAGGGAAGAGACCCAGTACTTC. It specifies CASSLTREETQYF.

The chain employs TRBV7-9 and TRBJ2-3; tentatively, D is TRBD2 (5 bases). CDR1 SEHNR and CDR2 FQNEAQ come from the germline V gene (reference sequence). The CDR3 has 15 residues. With 2 bases removed from V and 3 bases from J, the gap between germline ends came to 12 bases. CDR3 region: CASSLINAGTDTQYF. The CDR3 DNA reads as TGTGCCAGCAGCTTAATAAATGCGGGTACAGATACGCAGTATTTT.

This clone was counted a single time. The CDR3, as DNA: TGCAGCGTTGTGCTAGGGGCCGGGGAGCTGTTTTTT. This encodes CSVVLGAGELFF. This chain connects TRBV29-1 to TRBJ2-2, with D perhaps TRBD1 (5 bases). V lost 4 bases to trimming and J lost 6 bases, with 9 bases between them. Per the germline V gene, CDR1 is SQVTM and CDR2 is ANQGSEA. The CDR3 is made up of 12 amino acids.

The gene calls are TRBV7-8 and TRBJ2-7; D may match TRBD1 or TRBD2 (5 bases each). This CDR3 comprises 15 residues. The germline CDR1 and CDR2 sequences are SGHVS and FQNEAQ. The V gene lost 1 base and the J gene lost 2 bases, with 12 bases spanning the gap. CDR3 protein: CASSLEGTQTYEQYF. CDR3 bases: TGTGCCAGCAGCTTAGAAGGGACCCAAACCTACGAGCAGTACTTC.

This rearrangement joins TRBV11-3 to TRBJ2-5; 11 nucleotides line up with TRBD2. The CDR3 consists of 15 residues. CDR1 is SGHNT, CDR2 YENEEA, per germline. V gave up 1 base and J gave up 3 bases; unmatched junction bases: 1. The CDR3 reads CASSLGLAGKETQYF. Here the CDR3 DNA reads TGTGCCAGCAGCTTAGGACTAGCGGGGAAAGAGACCCAGTACTTC. The complete variable domain, with remaining parts taken from reference TRBV11-3 and TRBJ2-5, reads EAGVVQSPRYKIIEKKQPVAFWCNPISGHNTLYWYLQNLGQGPELLIRYENEEAVDDSQLPKDRFSAERLKGVDSTLKIQPAELGDSAVYLCASSLGLAGKETQYFGPGTRLLVL.

V gene TRBV7-9 combines with J gene TRBJ2-2, with 14 bases matching TRBD2. The V gene end was trimmed by 6 bases and the J gene end by 7 bases; junction bases not matched to a gene: 13. CDR1 SEHNR and CDR2 FQNEAQ come from the germline V gene (reference sequence). This CDR3 is built from 18 residues. The CDR3 nucleotides are TGTGCCAGCAGACCCCGCTCCCCCGGACTAGCGGGAGGCGGGGAGCTGTTTTTT. Translated, it gives CASRPRSPGLAGGGELFF.

The genes are TRBV7-9 and TRBJ1-1; 11 bases align to TRBD1. Germline-derived CDR1 and CDR2 are SEHNR and FQNEAQ (reference sequence). CDR3 size: 16 residues. V shed 5 bases, J shed 6 bases, and the junction held 11 bases outside the gene matches. The CDR3 is CASSPPGQGAFAEAFF. CDR3 bases: TGTGCCAGCAGCCCTCCTGGACAGGGGGCCTTTGCTGAAGCTTTCTTT.